What follows are 27 T cell receptor beta chains derived from one specimen sequenced in a study of blood T cell repertoires in COVID-19. Profiled with immunoSEQ multiplex PCR; TCRdb holds only in-frame clones, not every one. The table lists 160,000 or so clones, approximately 91% of them singletons. Sequencing was carried out using peripheral blood. These TCRs come from a man aged 18 to 29 with acute or convalescent COVID-19.

This chain joins TRBV3-1 (or the pseudogene TRBV3-2) and TRBJ2-2; 8 bases line up with TRBD2. After removal of 2 bases from V and 3 bases from J, the junction contained 2 bases not matched to a gene. The CDR3 contains 15 residues. Germline assignment: CDR1 LGHDT and CDR2 YNNKEL (reference sequence). The chain's CDR3 is CASSQRGGYTGELFF. The CDR3 coding sequence is TGTGCCAGCAGCCAACGGGGGGGATACACCGGGGAGCTGTTTTTT.

CDR3 loop: CASSPSGGETQYF. The CDR3 nucleotides read TGTGCCAGCAGCCCTAGCGGGGGTGAGACCCAGTACTTC. The gene calls are TRBV14 and TRBJ2-5; 10 nucleotides match TRBD2. Germline CDR1 SGHDN, CDR2 FVKESK. Trimming removed 4 bases from V and 5 bases from J; junction bases left unmatched: 1. The CDR3 has 13 residues.

J is TRBJ2-3 and V is TRBV12-3 or TRBV12-4; unclear D gene. The CDR3 contains 13 residues. V lost 6 bases and J 4 bases, leaving 11 bases between the germline ends. CDR3 region: CASSPSGADTQYF. CDR3 sequence (DNA): TGTGCCAGCAGCCCTAGTGGCGCAGATACGCAGTATTTT.

This chain links TRBV5-6 with TRBJ1-4, with 7 positions matching TRBD1. CDR1 SGHDT and CDR2 YYEEEE come from the germline V gene. The CDR3 consists of 14 residues. The V segment lost 4 bases and the J segment 8 bases; nucleotides outside the gene matches: 8. This CDR3 is CASSLDRVREKLFF. In DNA form, the CDR3 reads TGTGCCAGCAGCCTAGACAGGGTCCGAGAAAAACTGTTTTTT. Combining the CDR3 with reference TRBV5-6 and TRBJ1-4 gives the whole variable domain DAGVTQSPTHLIKTRGQQVTLRCSPKSGHDTVSWYQQALGQGPQFIFQYYEEEERQRGNFPDRFSGHQFPNYSSELNVNALLLGDSALYLCASSLDRVREKLFFGSGTQLSVL.

This chain joins TRBV7-2 and TRBJ2-5; TRBD1 aligns across 10 bases. Germline V gene sequence: CDR1 SGHTA, CDR2 FQGNSA. This CDR3 contains 15 residues. After removal of 5 bases from V and 5 bases from J, the junction contained 8 bases not matched to a gene. In nucleotides, the CDR3 is TGTGCCAGCAGCCCCGACAGGGGGCGTATGGAGACCCAGTACTTC. Its protein is CASSPDRGRMETQYF.

The rearrangement links TRBV6-5 to TRBJ1-2, with D unresolved. The CDR3 is made up of 14 amino acids. V gave up 2 bases and J gave up 5 bases, with 12 bases separating them. Germline loops: CDR1 MNHEY, CDR2 SVGAGI. In nucleotides, the CDR3 is TGTGCCAGCAGTTACGGGCAGGACTGGTATGGCTACACCTTC. This gives the protein CASSYGQDWYGYTF.

This clone was counted only a few times. The chain links TRBV19 to TRBJ1-1; maybe TRBD1 (6 bases). The CDR3 loop spans 14 amino acids. Trimming pared 10 bases from V and 0 bases from J, leaving 15 bases between. Per the germline V gene, CDR1 is LNHDA and CDR2 is SQIVND (reference sequence). In nucleotides, the CDR3 is TGTGCCACCGGGGGGGCGAATCTGAACACTGAAGCTTTCTTT. Its protein product is CATGGANLNTEAFF.

This clone has ten or more counts. This chain links TRBV27 with TRBJ2-7; maybe TRBD2 (6 bases). The CDR3 runs to 14 residues. V was pared by 6 bases and J by 3 bases, with 15 bases between. CDR1 and CDR2 from the germline V gene are MNHEY and SMNVEV (reference sequence). In nucleotides, the CDR3 is TGTGCCAGCAGGGAGGGTCCCGACTACTACGAGCAGTACTTC. It translates to CASREGPDYYEQYF.

This clone has only one observation. V is TRBV5-1 and J is TRBJ1-5; 9 nucleotides agree with TRBD1. CDR3 length: 15 residues. CDR1 SGHRS and CDR2 YFSETQ come from the germline V gene. Trimming cost V 4 bases and J 2 bases; bases outside gene matches: 4. The CDR3 bases are TGCGCCAGCAGCCCGGGACAGGGTGGCAATCAGCCCCAGCATTTT. Translating it yields CASSPGQGGNQPQHF.

The CDR3 here is CASSSRAQGEIDGYTF. The DNA of the CDR3 is TGTGCCAGCAGCTCGCGGGCCCAGGGGGAAATAGATGGCTACACCTTC. The genes are TRBV5-4 and TRBJ1-2; 7 bases line up with TRBD1. V trimming: 3 bases; J trimming: 6 bases; junction bases outside the gene matches: 14. In germline, CDR1 is SGHNT, CDR2 YYREEE (reference sequence). This CDR3 contains 16 residues.

This chain's CDR3 is CSASSGNEQFF. The CDR3 region has the DNA TGCAGTGCTAGCTCGGGGAATGAGCAGTTCTTC. The chain recombines TRBV20-1 with TRBJ2-1; TRBD2 might be the D (5 bases). There are 11 residues in the CDR3. Germline V gene lookup returns CDR1 DFQATT and CDR2 SNEGSKA (reference sequence). The V gene lost 3 bases and the J gene lost 7 bases, with 7 bases spanning the gap.

For the CDR3, the DNA is TGTGCCAGTAGTCCACAGGGTTTAACTGAAGCTTTCTTT. It codes for CASSPQGLTEAFF. This chain uses TRBV19 with TRBJ1-1; D perhaps matches TRBD1 (6 bases). Between the trimmed V and J ends, which lost 5 bases and 5 bases, there was a span of 12 bases. Germline lookup yields CDR1 LNHDA and CDR2 SQIVND (reference sequence). The CDR3 length is 13 residues.

This chain joins TRBV10-2 and TRBJ2-1, with 9 bases aligning to TRBD2. The junction had 17 bases not matched to a gene; V was cut back by 5 bases and J by 0 bases. Germline CDR1 is WSHSY and CDR2 is SAAADI. The CDR3 is 20 residues long. The CDR3 is CASSLGNFRAGGLSYNEQFF. CDR3 bases: TGCGCCAGCAGTCTCGGCAATTTCCGAGCGGGGGGTCTCTCCTACAATGAGCAGTTCTTC.

The chain carries TRBV24-1 and TRBJ1-2; 8 bases match TRBD1. V lost 3 bases to trimming and J lost 5 bases; unmatched junction nucleotides: 7. The CDR3 loop spans 15 amino acids. Germline assignment: CDR1 KGHDR and CDR2 SFDVKD. The CDR3 sequence: CATSDLQGARYGYTF. The CDR3 DNA reads as TGTGCCACCAGTGATCTCCAGGGGGCGCGGTATGGCTACACCTTC.

J is TRBJ1-1 and V is TRBV12-3 or TRBV12-4; 12 bases match TRBD1. The trim removed 6 bases at V and 10 bases at J, leaving 6 bases unmatched. This CDR3 is built from 13 residues. CDR3 sequence (DNA): TGTGCCAGCAGCTACCGGGACAGGGGGCGAGCTTTCTTT. This sequence encodes CASSYRDRGRAFF.

This clone showed up just once. V is TRBV20-1 and J is TRBJ1-2; D gene ambiguous. Germline V gene lookup returns CDR1 DFQATT and CDR2 SNEGSKA (reference sequence). The CDR3 contains 11 residues. Trimming removed 4 bases at V and 5 bases at J, with 8 bases between. This chain's CDR3 is CSAKVLYGYTF. The CDR3 DNA sequence: TGCAGTGCTAAAGTCCTATATGGCTACACCTTC.

The chain has TRBV2 and TRBJ1-1; no firm D call. V lost 5 bases to trimming and J lost 3 bases, with 10 bases between them. The CDR3 covers 13 residues. Germline V gene data show CDR1 as SNHLY and CDR2 as FYNNEI. CDR3: CASSRGLYTEAFF. CDR3 DNA: TGTGCCAGCAGTAGAGGGTTGTACACTGAAGCTTTCTTT.

The chain employs TRBV5-6 and TRBJ1-1; D is unresolved. V dropped 1 base and J dropped 1 base, with 5 bases sitting between them. The V gene's germline CDR1 is SGHDT and CDR2 YYEEEE. The CDR3 is 13 residues long. DNA for the CDR3: TGTGCCAGCAGCTTGAGCCAGAACACTGAAGCTTTCTTT. It encodes CASSLSQNTEAFF.

J is TRBJ1-2 and V is TRBV30; no clear D. The CDR3 has 14 residues. The germline V and J ends were trimmed by 8 bases and 2 bases, with 18 bases remaining between them. Germline V gives CDR1 GTSNPN, CDR2 SVGIG (reference sequence). The CDR3 DNA follows: TGTGCCGGGATGTTACGGGAAGCCAACTATGGCTACACCTTC. Translated: CAGMLREANYGYTF.

J is TRBJ1-1 and V is TRBV5-1, with D maybe TRBD1 (6 bases). This CDR3 region has 17 residues. With 5 bases removed from V and 0 bases from J, the gap between germline ends came to 20 bases. The germline V gene has CDR1 SGHRS and CDR2 YFSETQ. Written as DNA, the CDR3 is TGCGCCAGCAGGAGAGAAGACAGGAGCGTCATGAACACTGAAGCTTTCTTT. Its protein product is CASRREDRSVMNTEAFF.

The chain combines TRBV19 with TRBJ1-2; 8 bases line up with TRBD1. The germline CDR1 and CDR2 sequences are LNHDA and SQIVND (reference sequence). CDR3 length: 14 residues. After removal of 3 bases from V and 3 bases from J, the junction contained 3 bases not matched to a gene. CDR3 residues: CASSIPGGYYGYTF. The DNA for the CDR3 is TGTGCCAGTAGTATCCCAGGGGGCTACTATGGCTACACCTTC.

The chain recombines TRBV19 with TRBJ2-1, with TRBD2 matching over 7 bases. Trimming at V came to 7 bases and at J to 5 bases, leaving 17 bases not matched to a gene. This CDR3 contains 17 residues. Germline CDR1 is LNHDA and CDR2 is SQIVND (reference sequence). The CDR3 region has the DNA TGTGCCAGTACCCCTGTCGGCGGGGGATCCCTCAACAATGAGCAGTTCTTC. Amino acid sequence: CASTPVGGGSLNNEQFF.

This rearrangement joins TRBV15 to TRBJ1-2; D is perhaps TRBD1 (5 bases). The CDR3 sequence is 16 residues long. In germline, CDR1 is LNHNV, CDR2 YYDKDF (reference sequence). The V end lost 1 base, the J end lost 2 bases, and 14 bases lay between the germline ends. The CDR3 DNA reads as TGTGCCACCAGCAGAGGGGTAGGCAGGGAAAACTATGGCTACACCTTC. This codes for CATSRGVGRENYGYTF.

The chain recombines TRBV6-6 with TRBJ1-2; D is unresolved. The CDR3 spans 13 residues. Trimming took off 5 bases at V and 0 bases at J, with 7 bases between the two ends. CDR1 and CDR2 from the germline V gene are MNHNY and SVGAGI (reference sequence). CDR3 bases: TGTGCCAGCAGTGTTCGAGCTAACTATGGCTACACCTTC. Translated: CASSVRANYGYTF.

The chain combines TRBV10-3 with TRBJ1-1; 7 bases line up with TRBD1. The germline gives CDR1 ENHRY, CDR2 SYGVKD. V was clipped by 6 bases and J by 5 bases; unmatched bases: 3. This CDR3 has 12 amino acids. CDR3 DNA: TGTGCCATCAGACCAGGGGGAACTGAAGCTTTCTTT. Amino acid sequence: CAIRPGGTEAFF.

The chain is built from TRBV18 and TRBJ2-1, with 8 bases aligning to TRBD2. CDR1 is KGHSH and CDR2 is LQKENI in the germline V gene. CDR3 length: 15 amino acids. After removal of 3 bases from V and 7 bases from J, the junction contained 8 bases not matched to a gene. The CDR3: CASSPQRGSTNEQFF. The CDR3 DNA reads as TGTGCCAGCTCACCCCAGCGGGGGTCCACAAATGAGCAGTTCTTC.

The rearrangement joins TRBV21-1 to TRBJ2-1; TRBD2, the D gene given by the table, was not confirmed from the DNA. TRBV21-1 is classified as a pseudogene. The CDR3 contains 14 residues. The CDR3 reads CASSTWLAFNEQFF. For the CDR3, the DNA is TGTGCCAGCAGCACGTGGCTAGCGTTCAATGAGCAGTTCTTC.